Listed below are T cell receptor beta chains from one sample, sequenced in a study of blood T cell repertoires in COVID-19. Profiling relied on immunoSEQ multiplex PCR, and the TCRdb table lists in-frame clones only, not all of them. Of about 200,000 clones in the sample, 89% are singletons; the top ten hold less than 4.5%. The source material was PBMCs or T cells enriched from blood (not recorded which). These receptors all stem from a woman aged 30 to 39 with acute COVID-19. Both conserved end residues are part of each CDR3. A D gene is named only where the DNA matches it firmly. Expanded clones are given a class, and other clones once, few, many or no size at all.

cdr3_nt,cdr3_aa,j_call,clone_size,v_call,d_call
TGCGCCAGCAGCCATCCCAGGGGGTGGGACACAGATACGCAGTATTTT,CASSHPRGWDTDTQYF,TRBJ2-3,-,TRBV4-1,TRBD1
TGTGCCAGCAGCGACTTTTCGACAGGGATGAGTGAAAAACTGTTTTTT,CASSDFSTGMSEKLFF,TRBJ1-4,-,TRBV7-9,TRBD1
TGTGCCAGTCAAACAGGGGGCTATGAAAAACTGTTTTTT,CASQTGGYEKLFF,TRBJ1-4,-,TRBV28,TRBD1
TGTGCCAGCAGTTCCCCTAGGGGTCCCGATAATGAAAAACTGTTTTTT,CASSSPRGPDNEKLFF,TRBJ1-4,-,TRBV28,-
TGCGCCAGCAGCCCGGGACAGGCTTGGGAGCAGTACTTC,CASSPGQAWEQYF,TRBJ2-7,-,TRBV5-1,TRBD1
TGCAGCGTTGTGATGACAGGGGGATATGGCTACACCTTC,CSVVMTGGYGYTF,TRBJ1-2,-,TRBV29-1,TRBD1
TGTGCCAGCAGCATACAGGGCGCTGGCTACACCTTC,CASSIQGAGYTF,TRBJ1-2,-,TRBV7-2,-
TGTGCCAGCAGTGAACGGGACTTTTCCCGACCCGGGAGCCCCACTGAAGCTTTCTTT,CASSERDFSRPGSPTEAFF,TRBJ1-1,-,TRBV6-1,-
TGTGCCAGCAGTGAAGCCCGGGGAGCCATTCCCCAGCATTTT,CASSEARGAIPQHF,TRBJ1-5,-,TRBV6-1,-
TGTGCCTGGAGTGTCCCAGGGGGCGCCCCTTTGTCAGAGACCCAGTACTTC,CAWSVPGGAPLSETQYF,TRBJ2-5,-,TRBV30,TRBD1
TGTGCCAGTAGTATAGGACAGGGAAGCACTGAAGCTTTCTTT,CASSIGQGSTEAFF,TRBJ1-1,-,TRBV19,TRBD1
TGCGCCAGCAGGGGGCAGGGTATGAACACTGAAGCTTTCTTT,CASRGQGMNTEAFF,TRBJ1-1,-,TRBV5-1,-
TGCGCCAGCAGTGAGTCCGGGGTTTCGAGGACTGAAGCTTTCTTT,CASSESGVSRTEAFF,TRBJ1-1,few,TRBV10-1,-
TGTGCCAGCAGTTTATGGCAGGGTCTATTGAACACTGAAGCTTTCTTT,CASSLWQGLLNTEAFF,TRBJ1-1,-,TRBV27,-
TGCGCCAGCAGCTTGATCGGGGGTGTCAAGGCGGAGCAGTACTTC,CASSLIGGVKAEQYF,TRBJ2-7,-,TRBV5-1,-
TGCGCCAGCAGTGACGGTCCGGACTATCAGCCCCAGCATTTT,CASSDGPDYQPQHF,TRBJ1-5,once,TRBV10-2,-
TGTGCCAGCAGCCAAGACGTCGTCCCGGGAAACACCATATATTTT,CASSQDVVPGNTIYF,TRBJ1-3,-,TRBV3-1/TRBV3-2,-
TGTGCCACCGGAGGACAGAAGAAGAACACCGGGGAGCTGTTTTTT,CATGGQKKNTGELFF,TRBJ2-2,-,TRBV24-1,-
TGTGCCTGGAGTGTACTCGGGAGGATTTCCAGAAATCAGCCCCAGCATTTT,CAWSVLGRISRNQPQHF,TRBJ1-5,few,TRBV30,-
TGTGCCACCAGTGCAGGGGCGAACACCGGGGAGCTGTTTTTT,CATSAGANTGELFF,TRBJ2-2,-,TRBV24-1,-
TGTGCCAGCAAAGAGAACTCTGGAAACACCATATATTTT,CASKENSGNTIYF,TRBJ1-3,-,TRBV9,-
TGTGCCAGCAGCTTCAACCTAGGAGATACGCAGTATTTT,CASSFNLGDTQYF,TRBJ2-3,-,TRBV11-3,-
TGTGCCAGCAGCCAAGGTAGCGCCTTAGTAGAGACCCAGTACTTC,CASSQGSALVETQYF,TRBJ2-5,-,TRBV3-1/TRBV3-2,-
TGTGCCATCAGTGAGGCGGACAAAGCCTTCATGAACACTGAAGCTTTCTTT,CAISEADKAFMNTEAFF,TRBJ1-1,-,TRBV10-3,-
TGCGCCAGCAGTGGACTACCTCACAATGAGCAGTTCTTC,CASSGLPHNEQFF,TRBJ2-1,-,TRBV10-1,-
TGTGCCAGCAGTTTATCGAGGGGCACAGATACGCAGTATTTT,CASSLSRGTDTQYF,TRBJ2-3,once,TRBV27,-
TGCGCCAGCAGCCAAGAACGGGGGTCGGGTCAGCCCCAGCATTTT,CASSQERGSGQPQHF,TRBJ1-5,-,TRBV4-3,-
TGTGCCAGCAGCGTAGGGTTACAGGGGGTCAATTCACCCCTCCACTTT,CASSVGLQGVNSPLHF,TRBJ1-6,few,TRBV9,TRBD1
TGTGCCAGCAGCTTTGACAGGAGTAATGAAAAACTGTTTTTT,CASSFDRSNEKLFF,TRBJ1-4,-,TRBV5-6,-
TGTGCCATCAGTGAGTCGAGACAGACTAGCAATCAGCCCCAGCATTTT,CAISESRQTSNQPQHF,TRBJ1-5,once,TRBV10-3,-
TGTGCCAGCAGTTTAACTAGCGGGGGGGTCTACGAGCAGTACTTC,CASSLTSGGVYEQYF,TRBJ2-7,-,TRBV27,TRBD2
TGCGCCACCACCCGACTAGCGGGGGGCTACAATGAGCAGTTCTTC,CATTRLAGGYNEQFF,TRBJ2-1,-,TRBV4-1,TRBD2
TGCGCCAGCAGCACGGACAGGGGAGTGGACTATGGCTACACCTTC,CASSTDRGVDYGYTF,TRBJ1-2,-,TRBV5-1,TRBD1
TGTGCCAGCGCTCCGGACAGGGGGCACGGCTACACCTTC,CASAPDRGHGYTF,TRBJ1-2,-,TRBV6-5,TRBD1
TGTGCCACCAGTGATCTAACCGGGGTCCCTGCTTTCACAGATACGCAGTATTTT,CATSDLTGVPAFTDTQYF,TRBJ2-3,once,TRBV24-1,-
TGTGCCAGCAGCCTCCGGGACTGGTATAGCTATGGCTACACCTTC,CASSLRDWYSYGYTF,TRBJ1-2,-,TRBV5-6,-
TGTGCCAGCAGTTACGATAGCGGGGGGGCATGGGAGACCCAGTACTTC,CASSYDSGGAWETQYF,TRBJ2-5,-,TRBV6-5,TRBD2
TGTGCCAGCAGCAATGGTTCTTCCCCAAGGGGGAACACTGAAGCTTTCTTT,CASSNGSSPRGNTEAFF,TRBJ1-1,-,TRBV21-1,-
TGTGCCAGCAACGGGGACTCCGCCTGGAGTGACGTCGATGAGCAGTTCTTC,CASNGDSAWSDVDEQFF,TRBJ2-1,-,TRBV5-4,-